This T cell receptor beta chain was observed in a study of blood T cells in healthy people across ages (dated by TCRdb to between 2014 and 2017). About the investigation overall: In model experiments, template switching captured about one uniquely barcoded TCR beta cDNA molecule for every two T cells. To avoid experimental bias, donors of different ages were spread randomly across the sequencing lanes. Using deep sequencing normalized with unique cDNA molecular identifiers, the study measured how TCR beta repertoire diversity changes with age. Using the same blood draw, the study looked at two additional independent replicas of 1 million unique cDNA reads for two donors, one aged 18 to 29 and the other aged 80 or older. The donors were split into four age groups: young (average around 17 years), middle-aged (39), aged (around 67) and long-lived (over 80). General conclusions and limits of the study: As age increased, observed TCR beta diversity per million T cells dropped in a roughly linear way, and a significant reduction was already evident by age around 41. Bulk unsorted PBMC profiling prevented conclusive comparison of naive and antigen-experienced compartments. The CMV infection status of donors was not known, potentially confounding age-related changes in expanded clonotypes. Observed TCR beta diversity correlated strongly with the percentage of naive T cells measured by flow cytometry. Estimates of total diversity from one million sequenced T cells were regarded as lower bounds and underestimates. Compared with the aged group, the long-lived group had more naive CD4+ T cells, fewer expanded clones and increased TCR diversity, a pattern suggesting age selection.

Note on this clonotype: The clone's antigen remains unknown. No per-base quality is available; no much larger clone lies one base away.

The method behind the library was 5' RACE. These reads were obtained on an Illumina HiSeq 2500. The second PCR ran for roughly 6 to 11 cycles and used a J-beta primer mix along with a sample-barcoded 5' primer. Each TCR beta cDNA molecule received a unique molecular identifier from a template-switch 5' adaptor carrying 12 random nucleotides. At least 2.5 million CDR3-containing paired-end reads were obtained from each sample. The Mint cDNA synthesis kit, primed by a TRBC-specific oligonucleotide, was used to synthesize first-strand cDNA from all RNA. All cDNA was treated with uracil-DNA glycosylase and then went through a first 18-cycle PCR with the universal primers M1SS and BC2_uni_R. The authors' pipeline ran thus. For normalization, 1 million high-quality reads were randomly selected from each sample, with every read carrying a distinct molecular identifier. Reads with shared molecular identifiers were discarded instead of being binned into consensus sequences. CDR3 identification, clonotype clustering and error correction used MiTCR with a Q25 quality threshold and the strictest error-elimination algorithm. Lower-bound total TCR beta diversity was estimated with a nonparametric unseen species model using Euler transformation. In TCRdb, the public reads were trimmed at Q25 with fastp and aligned with MiXCR, with productive beta chains retained. Duplicate CDR3 protein sequences are folded into a single record with the most common DNA and genes. TCRdb, not the original authors, processed these V and J calls. The sample contains around 1.5 million distinct CDR3 sequences, approximately 32% of them found a single time. About 10% of the sample lies in the top ten.

Systemically healthy Caucasian individuals from Russia, around 38 in total and aged about 6 to 100 years, were included as donors. Each donor gave about 11 milliliters of peripheral blood, drawn into EDTA-treated Vacutainer tubes. PBMCs were isolated by Ficoll-Paque density-gradient centrifugation, with at least 6 million obtained per sample. Total RNA, at least 6 micrograms per sample, was extracted from PBMCs with Trizol reagent. Naive CD45RAhigh/CD27high T cell percentages were measured by flow cytometry on a PBMC aliquot from every donor. As encoded in the germline V gene (reference sequence), CDR1 is MNHEY while CDR2 is SMNVEV. The CDR3 measures 14 amino acids from cysteine to phenylalanine. Only the CDR3 region is kept as DNA, spanning 42 bases read in frame from base 1. V and J lose 0 bases and 3 bases, and a span of 9 bases separates them.

The sequence was collected from a woman aged 25 to 39 in good health. The rearranged chain carries TRBV27 and TRBJ2-7; the best D guess is TRBD2, with 5 bases matching. Material: blood. The DNA reads TGTGCCAGCAGTTTATCTAGCGCCCACTACGAGCAGTACTTC. Its translation is CASSLSSAHYEQYF.